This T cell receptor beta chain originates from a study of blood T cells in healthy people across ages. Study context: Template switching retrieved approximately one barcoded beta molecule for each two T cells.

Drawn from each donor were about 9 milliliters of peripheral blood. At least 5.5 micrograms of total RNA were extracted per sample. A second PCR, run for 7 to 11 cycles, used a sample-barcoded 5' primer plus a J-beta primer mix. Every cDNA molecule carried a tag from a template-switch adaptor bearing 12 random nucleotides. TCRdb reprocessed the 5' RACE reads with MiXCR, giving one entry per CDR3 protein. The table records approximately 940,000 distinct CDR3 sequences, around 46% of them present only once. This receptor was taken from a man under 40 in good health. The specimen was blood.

CDR3 residues: CASSVGDSGEQYF. CDR3 nucleotide sequence: TGTGCCAGCAGCGTAGGGGACTCGGGCGAGCAGTACTTC. This chain uses TRBV9 with TRBJ2-5; D perhaps matches TRBD2 (6 bases). TRBJ2-7 matches the DNA end more closely, so the J call is doubtful. The V gene's germline CDR1 is SGDLS and CDR2 YYNGEE. This CDR3 spans 13 amino acids.